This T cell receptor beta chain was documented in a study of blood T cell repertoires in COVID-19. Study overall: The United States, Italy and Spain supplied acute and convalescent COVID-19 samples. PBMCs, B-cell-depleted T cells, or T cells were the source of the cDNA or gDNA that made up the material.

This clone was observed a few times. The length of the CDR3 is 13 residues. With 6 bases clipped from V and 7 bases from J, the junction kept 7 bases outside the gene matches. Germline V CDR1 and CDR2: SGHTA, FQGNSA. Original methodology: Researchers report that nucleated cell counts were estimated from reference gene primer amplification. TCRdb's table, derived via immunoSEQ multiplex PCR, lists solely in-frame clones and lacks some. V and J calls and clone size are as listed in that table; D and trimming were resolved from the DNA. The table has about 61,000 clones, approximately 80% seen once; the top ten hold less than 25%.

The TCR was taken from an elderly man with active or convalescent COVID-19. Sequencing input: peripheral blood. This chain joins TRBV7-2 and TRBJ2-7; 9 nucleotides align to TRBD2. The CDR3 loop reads CASRPTAGGEQYF. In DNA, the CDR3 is TGTGCCAGCAGGCCTACGGCGGGAGGGGAGCAGTACTTC.